This is a list of T cell receptor beta chains from one sample in a study of blood T cell repertoires in COVID-19. Sequencing used immunoSEQ multiplex PCR; TCRdb keeps in-frame clones, though not all of them. This table holds some 250,000 clones, 80% to 90% found once. Specimen: peripheral blood. These receptors originate from an elderly woman with COVID-19, enrolled during active disease. The CDR3 runs from the conserved cysteine through the conserved F or W. D genes are given only for firm matches. Rows may omit the clone size; those that give it use once, few, many or a size class.

TRBD1	.	TRBV30	TRBJ2-5	CACLDRVYQETQYF	TGTGCCTGCCTAGACAGGGTCTATCAAGAGACCCAGTACTTC
TRBD2	.	TRBV19	TRBJ2-1	CASSSPGGTYNEQFF	TGTGCCAGTAGTTCGCCCGGGGGGACCTACAATGAGCAGTTCTTC
TRBD1	.	TRBV7-2	TRBJ2-7	CASSFAGGNEQYF	TGTGCCAGCAGCTTTGCAGGGGGAAACGAGCAGTACTTC
.	.	TRBV2	TRBJ1-4	CASTYRETVNEKLFF	TGTGCCAGCACCTACAGGGAGACAGTTAATGAAAAACTGTTTTTT
TRBD1	.	TRBV19	TRBJ2-2	CASQTGRDTGELFF	TGTGCCAGTCAGACAGGGAGAGACACCGGGGAGCTGTTTTTT
TRBD1	.	TRBV7-3	TRBJ2-3	CASSYLTGGSTDTQYF	TGTGCCAGCAGCTATTTGACAGGGGGCAGCACAGATACGCAGTATTTT
TRBD2	.	TRBV19	TRBJ2-3	CASSRTSGGTDTQYF	TGTGCCAGTAGTAGAACTAGCGGCGGGACAGATACGCAGTATTTT
.	few	TRBV19	TRBJ1-5	CASSIYVPGYQPQHF	TGTGCCAGTAGTATCTATGTCCCGGGATATCAGCCCCAGCATTTT
.	.	TRBV7-2	TRBJ2-3	CASSLPERTDTQYF	TGTGCCAGCAGCCTGCCGGAGCGCACAGATACGCAGTATTTT
TRBD2	.	TRBV7-3	TRBJ2-5	CASSPGLAGFQETQYF	TGTGCCAGCAGCCCGGGACTAGCGGGTTTCCAAGAGACCCAGTACTTC
.	few	TRBV3-1/TRBV3-2	TRBJ1-5	CASSHGGSQPQHF	TGTGCCAGCAGCCACGGAGGGAGTCAGCCCCAGCATTTT
.	.	TRBV28	TRBJ1-2	CASSFPMGGYTF	TGTGCCAGCAGCTTCCCAATGGGCGGCTACACCTTC
.	.	TRBV5-1	TRBJ1-2	CASSPAPVNSGGYTF	TGCGCCAGCAGCCCAGCCCCCGTTAACAGCGGAGGCTACACCTTC
.	.	TRBV11-2	TRBJ1-5	CASSPHPDKPQHF	TGTGCCAGCAGCCCCCACCCGGACAAGCCCCAGCATTTT
.	many	TRBV7-3	TRBJ2-5	CASSLSSSQETQYF	TGTGCCAGCAGCTTATCGAGTTCCCAAGAGACCCAGTACTTC
.	.	TRBV4-2	TRBJ2-1	CASSQDQVGLSSYNEQFF	TGTGCCAGCAGCCAAGATCAGGTGGGGCTTAGCTCCTACAATGAGCAGTTCTTC
TRBD2	.	TRBV11-3	TRBJ2-3	CASSFFPRGGRLDTQYF	TGTGCCAGCAGCTTTTTCCCCCGGGGGGGCCGGCTCGATACGCAGTATTTT
TRBD1	.	TRBV4-1	TRBJ1-1	CASSHRQGWAFF	TGCGCCAGCAGCCACCGACAGGGATGGGCTTTCTTT
TRBD1	once	TRBV4-1	TRBJ1-2	CASSRGTADLYGYTF	TGCGCCAGCAGCCGCGGGACAGCGGACCTCTATGGCTACACCTTC
TRBD2	.	TRBV10-1	TRBJ2-1	CASGLAGSNEQFF	TGCGCCAGCGGACTAGCGGGGTCCAATGAGCAGTTCTTC
.	.	TRBV2	TRBJ2-3	CASKGRLTDTQYF	TGTGCCAGCAAAGGCAGACTAACAGATACGCAGTATTTT
.	.	TRBV5-1	TRBJ1-3	CASSLDPSSGNTIYF	TGCGCCAGCAGCTTGGATCCCAGCTCTGGAAACACCATATATTTT
.	.	TRBV11-2	TRBJ1-3	CASSNWELFSGNTIYF	TGTGCCAGCAGCAACTGGGAGCTCTTCTCTGGAAACACCATATATTTT
.	once	TRBV7-8	TRBJ2-2	CASSLQYQGTGELFF	TGTGCCAGCAGCTTACAGTACCAGGGAACCGGGGAGCTGTTTTTT
.	few	TRBV12-5	TRBJ1-1	CASGLWRAGSTEAFF	TGTGCTAGTGGTTTGTGGAGGGCAGGTTCTACTGAAGCTTTCTTT
TRBD1	.	TRBV6-5	TRBJ1-2	CASLGKGAANYGYTF	TGTGCCAGCCTTGGGAAGGGGGCAGCTAACTATGGCTACACCTTC
.	.	TRBV5-1	TRBJ1-2	CASSLGGQGYTF	TGCGCCAGCAGCCTCGGGGGGCAGGGCTACACCTTC
.	.	TRBV6-5	TRBJ2-1	CASTPTGRNNEQFF	TGTGCCAGCACCCCAACGGGTAGAAACAATGAGCAGTTCTTC
.	.	TRBV5-1	TRBJ1-2	CASSLAVGDGYTF	TGCGCCAGCAGCTTGGCCGTAGGAGATGGCTACACCTTC
.	.	TRBV10-3	TRBJ2-7	CAISEVSALTYEQYF	TGTGCCATCAGTGAGGTAAGCGCACTCACCTACGAGCAGTACTTC
TRBD1	.	TRBV7-9	TRBJ1-2	CASTETGAYGYTF	TGTGCCAGCACCGAGACAGGGGCCTATGGCTACACCTTC
TRBD1	.	TRBV19	TRBJ1-5	CASTAGGQPQHF	TGTGCCAGTACGGCAGGGGGACAGCCCCAGCATTTT
TRBD1	.	TRBV18	TRBJ1-1	CASSPPTGVQNTEAFF	TGTGCCAGCTCACCACCGACAGGGGTTCAGAACACTGAAGCTTTCTTT
.	.	TRBV10-3	TRBJ1-6	CAISGADTRSYNSPLHF	TGTGCCATCAGTGGGGCCGACACACGCTCCTATAATTCACCCCTCCACTTT
TRBD2	.	TRBV30	TRBJ2-3	CAWRGGGGTQYF	TGTGCCTGGAGAGGCGGGGGTGGGACCCAGTATTTT
TRBD1	.	TRBV6-5	TRBJ2-5	CASRGTGRETQYF	TGTGCCAGCAGGGGGACAGGGCGGGAGACCCAGTACTTC
.	.	TRBV6-6	TRBJ2-2	CASKMGHPDNGELFF	TGTGCCAGCAAGATGGGACACCCGGACAACGGGGAGCTGTTTTTT
TRBD1	once	TRBV5-1	TRBJ1-2	CASSIGQGYGYTF	TGCGCCAGCAGCATAGGACAGGGGTATGGCTACACCTTC
TRBD1	.	TRBV7-3	TRBJ1-6	CASSLDLRGTSPLHF	TGTGCCAGCAGCTTAGATCTCAGGGGGACATCACCCCTCCACTTT
TRBD1	.	TRBV6-5	TRBJ2-3	CASHNRGPGSDTQYF	TGTGCCAGCCACAACAGGGGGCCTGGGTCAGATACGCAGTATTTT
.	.	TRBV2	TRBJ1-2	CASSEGQLAGYTF	TGTGCCAGCAGTGAAGGACAGCTTGCTGGCTACACCTTC